These T cell receptor beta chains were read from a single sample in a study of T-cell memory formation after mild COVID-19. Each CDR3 protein gets one entry after TCRdb re-called the 5' RACE reads with MiXCR. The sample consists of 400,000 to 500,000 distinct CDR3 sequences, around 20% of them appearing once. The sequenced sample consisted of PBMCs or a T cell subset sorted from them (not recorded which). Every receptor here comes from an adult woman who had mild COVID-19 (a few samples of this study predate the infection). Cell type and time point are not known. CDR3s include the opening cysteine and the closing phenylalanine or tryptophan.

v_gene	len	j_gene	CDR3aa
TRBV21-1	16	TRBJ2-1	CASSKVQGSSYNEQFF
TRBV7-9	14	TRBJ2-7	CASSFVTSAEEQYF
TRBV12-3/TRBV12-4	17	TRBJ2-1	CASSLAGRISSYNEQFF
TRBV12-3/TRBV12-4	16	TRBJ1-5	CASSLGPGQGNQPQHF
TRBV12-3/TRBV12-4	14	TRBJ1-1	CASSPGIRGTEAFF
TRBV7-3	14	TRBJ2-2	CASRKLPESGELFF
TRBV3-1	14	TRBJ1-4	CASSQVQGGEKLFF
TRBV5-5	16	TRBJ2-1	CASSLVTPSSYNEQFF
TRBV7-9	14	TRBJ1-2	CASSIPQGSDGYTF
TRBV29-1	13	TRBJ2-1	CSIRRGPYNEQFF
TRBV5-1	15	TRBJ1-5	CASSRTGGQNQPQHF
TRBV5-4	15	TRBJ2-1	CASSIPTSGRYEQFF
TRBV20-1	12	TRBJ1-4	CSARSLNEKLFF
TRBV5-5	13	TRBJ1-1	CASSWDPNTEAFF
TRBV12-3/TRBV12-4	17	TRBJ1-2	CASSFSSGQGARRGYTF
TRBV5-1	16	TRBJ2-1	CASSFIAGVSYNEQFF
TRBV7-3	14	TRBJ1-1	CASSTTGGGTEAFF
TRBV6-5	15	TRBJ1-5	CASRPGRDSNQPQHF
TRBV18	16	TRBJ2-7	CASSPPGQGPSYEQYF
TRBV3-1	13	TRBJ1-2	CASSQLGNYGYTF
TRBV4-3	15	TRBJ1-1	CASSQDGHMNTEAFF
TRBV12-3/TRBV12-4	13	TRBJ2-4	CASSADRLNIQYF
TRBV5-1	16	TRBJ2-7	CASSSRTSGGTYEQYF